The following is a TCR beta chain sequence with its context. Its antigen is currently unknown. This sample was included in a study of T cell repertoires in cytomegalovirus infection. Study context: Signatures in public TCR beta sequences pointed to both CMV infection and matching HLA type.

V was shortened by 4 bases and J by 2 bases, with 7 bases between the two germline ends. The CDR3 length is 13 residues. Germline V CDR1 and CDR2: SGHKS, YYEKEE (reference sequence). TCRdb redid the calling of the reads with MiXCR, one entry per CDR3 protein. The data show about 770,000 distinct CDR3 sequences, roughly 29% seen once. Source: cultured CD8+ T cells from PBMCs, taken from culture after CMV antigen stimulation. The rearrangement joins TRBV5-5 to TRBJ1-5, with D uncertain. The receptor was isolated from a human donor in good health (CMV status not recorded). Some clones in this sample may be carry-over from other donors' samples. CDR3 sequence reads: CASSTAGNQPQHF. CDR3 in DNA: TGTGCCAGCAGCACGGCGGGCAATCAGCCCCAGCATTTT.